One and the same sample provided the 21 T cell receptor beta chains below, sequenced in a study of blood T cell repertoires in COVID-19. TCRdb's table, derived via immunoSEQ multiplex PCR, lists solely in-frame clones and lacks some. The sample has under 300,000 clones; under 90% are singletons. Specimen: peripheral blood. The receptors derive from a woman between 55 and 75 years old with active or convalescent COVID-19.

This clone has only one observation. The J gene is TRBJ1-5, the V gene TRBV4-1; D may be TRBD1 (5 bases). Germline V gene sequence: CDR1 MGHRA, CDR2 YSYEKL. Trimming took 4 bases from V and 4 from J, leaving 14 bases between them. The CDR3 runs 15 residues. The DNA for the CDR3 is TGCGCCAGCAGCCGAATAGACCAGGGAAATCAGCCCCAGCATTTT. This sequence encodes CASSRIDQGNQPQHF.

The V call is TRBV28, the J call TRBJ1-2; D is undetermined. The germline V gene has CDR1 MDHEN and CDR2 SYDVKM. This CDR3 has 12 amino acids. The germline V and J ends were trimmed by 5 bases and 3 bases, with 7 bases remaining between them. CDR3 sequence: CASSLGDYGYTF. The CDR3 nucleotides read TGTGCCAGCAGTCTCGGGGACTATGGCTACACCTTC.

The chain has TRBV10-3 and TRBJ2-5, with 7 bases matching TRBD2. This CDR3 contains 16 residues. Germline assignment: CDR1 ENHRY and CDR2 SYGVKD. The junction had 10 bases not matched to a gene; V was cut back by 2 bases and J by 4 bases. CDR3 protein: CAISEGSVGGLETQYF. For the CDR3, the DNA is TGTGCCATCAGTGAGGGGAGCGTGGGGGGGTTAGAGACCCAGTACTTC.

The chain carries TRBV12-5 and TRBJ2-5, with 10 bases that match TRBD1. The V segment lost 7 bases and the J segment 3 bases; nucleotides outside the gene matches: 8. Germline V gene data show CDR1 as LGHNT and CDR2 as FRNRAP. The CDR3 is 15 residues long. The CDR3 protein is CASASSGTGEETQYF. The CDR3 nucleotides read TGTGCTAGTGCCAGCTCCGGGACAGGGGAAGAGACCCAGTACTTC.

This clone showed up just a few times. This chain links TRBV30 with TRBJ1-1; D remains unclear. V lost 5 bases, J lost 8 bases, and 12 bases lay in between. The germline CDR1 and CDR2 sequences are GTSNPN and SVGIG (reference sequence). There are 11 residues in the CDR3. The chain's CDR3 is CAWAPTQEAFF. CDR3 coding DNA: TGTGCCTGGGCGCCGACTCAGGAAGCTTTCTTT.

This sequence joins TRBV28 and TRBJ2-5, with a weak D call TRBD2 (6 bases). The germline V gene encodes CDR1 MDHEN and CDR2 SYDVKM. The CDR3 consists of 14 residues. V was shortened by 10 bases and J by 0 bases, with 15 bases between the two germline ends. The CDR3 spells CAITGTPYQETQYF. CDR3 DNA sequence: TGTGCCATTACCGGGACTCCGTACCAAGAGACCCAGTACTTC.

The chain couples TRBV5-4 to TRBJ1-2, with 9 bases aligning to TRBD1. The CDR3 is 14 residues long. Germline CDR1 reads SGHNT; CDR2 reads YYREEE (reference sequence). The V gene end was trimmed by 10 bases and the J gene end by 5 bases; junction bases not matched to a gene: 12. CDR3 in DNA: TGTGCCGCATCGCCGGGACAGGGAAATTATGGCTACACCTTC. Translation gives CAASPGQGNYGYTF.

V is TRBV2 and J is TRBJ1-1; 7 nucleotides line up with TRBD1. The CDR3 sequence is 13 residues long. V shed 6 bases, J shed 11 bases, and the junction held 12 bases outside the gene matches. Germline assignment: CDR1 SNHLY and CDR2 FYNNEI. The CDR3 loop reads CASSYNRGTGAFF. The CDR3 nucleotides are TGTGCCAGCAGCTACAACAGGGGAACAGGTGCTTTCTTT.

This clone was detected only a few times. The chain joins TRBV10-1 to TRBJ1-2, with 7 bases fitting TRBD1. Germline-derived CDR1 and CDR2 are WNHNN and SYGVQD (reference sequence). The CDR3 length is 13 residues. Unmatched junction bases numbered 8, after V lost 5 bases and J lost 8 bases. The CDR3 loop is CASSLDRVNGYTF. The CDR3 region has the DNA TGCGCCAGCAGTTTAGACAGGGTGAACGGCTACACCTTC.

The chain links TRBV5-6 to TRBJ2-7; 7 nucleotides match TRBD1. CDR1 SGHDT and CDR2 YYEEEE come from the germline V gene. CDR3 size: 17 residues. The trim removed 4 bases at V and 4 bases at J, leaving 17 bases unmatched. DNA for the CDR3: TGTGCCAGCAGCGCGCAAGAGACAGGGCGCGCCCGGTACGAGCAGTACTTC. Translated, it gives CASSAQETGRARYEQYF.

The chain joins TRBV4-1 to TRBJ1-2; TRBD1 aligns across 7 bases. The V gene's germline CDR1 is MGHRA and CDR2 YSYEKL. V dropped 1 base and J dropped 1; count of bases not matched to a gene: 9. There are 17 residues in the CDR3. The CDR3 bases are TGCGCCAGCAGCCAAGGCATAAGGGGGCCTCATAACTATGGCTACACCTTC. Its translation: CASSQGIRGPHNYGYTF.

DNA for the CDR3: TGTGCCAGCGGGGCAGGGGAAGAGACCCAGTACTTC. Protein product: CASGAGEETQYF. The chain combines TRBV6-5 with TRBJ2-5; weak D call: TRBD1 (6 bases). CDR1 and CDR2 (germline): MNHEY, SVGAGI. The ends were cut back, 8 bases at V and 3 bases at J, with 10 bases in the middle. There are 12 residues in the CDR3.

V gene TRBV19 combines with J gene TRBJ1-2; tentatively, D is TRBD1 (6 bases). The germline V and J ends were trimmed by 6 bases and 1 base, with 15 bases remaining between them. Germline values: CDR1 LNHDA, CDR2 SQIVND (reference sequence). This CDR3 spans 15 amino acids. The CDR3 DNA is TGTGCCAGTAGCCTAGGGGGTGGACTTAACTATGGCTACACCTTC. Translated: CASSLGGGLNYGYTF.

This chain links TRBV7-3 with TRBJ2-1, with TRBD1 identical over 10 bases. The CDR3 extends over 15 amino acids. V shed 3 bases, J shed 4 bases, and the junction held 3 bases outside the gene matches. From germline, CDR1 is SGHTA and CDR2 FQGTGA. This CDR3 is CASSFGTGAYNEQFF. The CDR3 DNA follows: TGTGCCAGCAGCTTCGGGACAGGGGCGTACAATGAGCAGTTCTTC. Full variable domain (rest looked up from reference TRBV7-3 and TRBJ2-1): GAGVSQTPSNKVTEKGKYVELRCDPISGHTALYWYRQSLGQGPEFLIYFQGTGAADDSGLPNDRFFAVRPEGSVSTLKIQRTERGDSAVYLCASSFGTGAYNEQFFGPGTRLTVL.

The chain uses TRBV19 and TRBJ2-2, with 8 bases aligning to TRBD1. The germline CDR1 and CDR2 sequences are LNHDA and SQIVND (reference sequence). The CDR3 extends over 15 amino acids. The V segment lost 5 bases and the J segment 5 bases; nucleotides outside the gene matches: 7. CDR3 sequence (DNA): TGTGCCAGTAGTTCTGGACAGGGCAGAACCGGGGAGCTGTTTTTT. Translating gives CASSSGQGRTGELFF.

The chain is built from TRBV7-2 and TRBJ1-2; tentative D call: TRBD1 (5 bases). Germline assignment: CDR1 SGHTA and CDR2 FQGNSA. Trimming shortened V by 2 bases and J by 5 bases, and 9 bases separated the two germline ends. This CDR3 is 13 amino acids long. CDR3 in DNA: TGTGCCAGCAGCTTATGGGGGGAGTATGGCTACACCTTC. This translates into CASSLWGEYGYTF.

As for this clone: Mismatch with germline at one junction end may stem from a read error. The rearrangement links TRBV7-7 to TRBJ2-1, with 13 positions matching TRBD2. There are 16 residues in the CDR3. The V gene's germline CDR1 is SSHAT and CDR2 FNYEAQ (reference sequence). In nucleotides, the CDR3 is TGTGCTAGCAGCACGGGACTAGCGGGGCCAAGTGATGAGCAGTTCTTC. As protein: CASSTGLAGPSDEQFF.

Comment on this clone: In the same sample, other DNA sequences code for this CDR3. The chain employs TRBV10-3 and TRBJ1-5, with a tentative D call TRBD1 (5 bases). Germline CDR1 is ENHRY and CDR2 is SYGVKD. The ends were cut back, 0 bases at V and 8 bases at J, with 8 bases in the middle. The CDR3 consists of 13 residues. As DNA, the CDR3 is TGTGCCATCAGTGAGTCTACCAGGGAGCCCCAGCATTTT. Translated, it gives CAISESTREPQHF.

This chain joins TRBV30 and TRBJ1-6; TRBD1 is a possible D gene (6 bases). Germline loops: CDR1 GTSNPN, CDR2 SVGIG (reference sequence). Trimming cost V 3 bases and J 1 base, with 7 bases left between them. CDR3 length: 14 residues. CDR3 amino acids: CAWRQGSYNSPLHF. The CDR3 DNA reads TGTGCCTGGAGGCAGGGGTCCTATAATTCACCCCTCCACTTT.

The V and J genes are TRBV5-4 and TRBJ1-2; D is undetermined. Germline V gene data show CDR1 as SGHNT and CDR2 as YYREEE (reference sequence). This CDR3 region has 14 residues. Trimming shortened V by 0 bases and J by 4 bases, and 10 bases separated the two germline ends. CDR3 nucleotides: TGTGCCAGCAGCTTGGCTACGATTCGCTATGGCTACACCTTC. It is translated as CASSLATIRYGYTF.

This clone was seen more than once but under ten times. V is TRBV5-6 and J is TRBJ1-1; a possible D gene is TRBD1 (5 bases). Germline CDR1 reads SGHDT; CDR2 reads YYEEEE. V was cut by 4 bases and J by 0 bases, with 10 bases left in between. The CDR3 loop spans 14 amino acids. The CDR3 loop is CASSRQTVNTEAFF. The CDR3 nucleotides are TGTGCCAGCAGCAGGCAGACAGTGAACACTGAAGCTTTCTTT.